This T cell receptor beta chain was identified during a study of blood T cell repertoires in COVID-19. Study in general: The samples span acute and convalescent COVID-19 from the United States, Italy and Spain. Sample material is recorded as cDNA or gDNA derived from T cells, B-cell-depleted T cells, or PBMCs.

Original methodology: Cell counts per sample came from amplifying reference gene primers. Profiled with immunoSEQ multiplex PCR; TCRdb holds only in-frame clones, not every one. V and J calls and clone size follow that table, whereas D and trimming were derived from the DNA. The profile covers 300,000 to 350,000 clones, with roughly 90% appearing a single time and approximately 7.3% taken by the ten largest. This clone is a singleton in its sample. Germline V gene lookup returns CDR1 MNHEY and CDR2 SVGAGI. The ends were cut back, 0 bases at V and 4 bases at J, with 12 bases in the middle. The CDR3 extends over 15 amino acids.

The sequenced sample was peripheral blood. This sequence was found in a woman aged 70 to 79 with COVID-19, enrolled during active disease. V gene TRBV6-5 combines with J gene TRBJ2-5; possibly TRBD1 for D (6 bases). Here the CDR3 reads CASSYSTGSGETQYF. The DNA of the CDR3 is TGTGCCAGCAGTTACTCAACAGGGTCGGGAGAGACCCAGTACTTC.